The next 22 T cell receptor beta chains were all read from a single sample in a study of shared clonotypes between healthy human individuals. Assay used: immunoSEQ multiplex PCR; TCRdb lists only in-frame clones, some missing. The table includes approximately 1.5 million clones, under 99% detected once. Sequences were obtained from naive CD4+ T cells sorted from blood. As for subset: CD45RA+ positively selected. The source of these receptors is a man younger than 45 in good health.

This clone has a single count. The chain carries TRBV6-5 and TRBJ2-7; D gene unclear. There are 15 residues in the CDR3. The V gene lost 6 bases and the J gene lost 5 bases, with 20 bases spanning the gap. Germline V gene sequence: CDR1 MNHEY, CDR2 SVGAGI. Written as DNA, the CDR3 is TGTGCCAGCAGCCCCACCTGGTCGGGTAGCAACGAGCAGTACTTC. Translating it yields CASSPTWSGSNEQYF.

About this clone: A read error may produce the germline difference seen at one junction end. CDR3 sequence: CASGDSVSNQPQHF. DNA of the CDR3: TGTGCCAGCGGTGACAGTGTTAGCAATCAGCCCCAGCATTTT. V gene TRBV2 combines with J gene TRBJ1-5; D is possibly TRBD1 (5 bases). Germline V gives CDR1 SNHLY, CDR2 FYNNEI. This CDR3 contains 14 residues. Full variable domain (remainder filled in from reference TRBV2 and TRBJ1-5): EPEVTQTPSHQVTQMGQEVILRCVPISNHLYFYWYRQILGQKVEFLVSFYNNEISEKSEIFDDQFSVERPDGSNFTLKIRSTKLEDSAMYFCASGDSVSNQPQHFGDGTRLSIL.

This rearrangement joins TRBV21-1 to TRBJ1-5; no check of the table's D call, TRBD1, against the DNA was made. TRBV21-1 is given as a pseudogene. The CDR3 consists of 18 residues. CDR3 nucleotides: TGTGCCAGCAGCAATTTCCTCGGGACAGGAGGCAGCAATCAGCCCCAGCATTTT. This translates into CASSNFLGTGGSNQPQHF.

The V gene is TRBV6-9, the J gene TRBJ2-1; TRBD2 matches at 13 bases. The junction had 3 bases not matched to a gene; V was cut back by 1 base and J by 3 bases. The CDR3 contains 17 residues. The V gene's germline CDR1 is MNHGY and CDR2 SVAAGI. The CDR3 sequence is CASSYFRTSGSYNEQFF. The DNA of the CDR3 is TGTGCCAGCAGTTATTTCCGGACTAGCGGGAGCTACAATGAGCAGTTCTTC.

The gene calls are TRBV5-6 and TRBJ2-2; D remains unclear. The V end was cut by 0 bases, the J end by 7 bases, with 4 bases between. Germline values: CDR1 SGHDT, CDR2 YYEEEE. The CDR3 is 12 amino acids. The CDR3 here is CASSLGVGELFF. CDR3 DNA: TGTGCCAGCAGCTTGGGGGTCGGGGAGCTGTTTTTT. Full variable domain (outside the CDR3, taken from reference TRBV5-6 and TRBJ2-2): DAGVTQSPTHLIKTRGQQVTLRCSPKSGHDTVSWYQQALGQGPQFIFQYYEEEERQRGNFPDRFSGHQFPNYSSELNVNALLLGDSALYLCASSLGVGELFFGEGSRLTVL.

The table lists this clone with a few counts. V gene TRBV28 combines with J gene TRBJ1-1; D remains ambiguous. Trimming removed 7 bases from V and 0 bases from J, with 3 bases in between. This CDR3 comprises 11 residues. Germline CDR1 is MDHEN and CDR2 is SYDVKM. In DNA form, the CDR3 reads TGTGCCAGCACGGTGAACACTGAAGCTTTCTTT. The encoded protein is CASTVNTEAFF.

The V call is TRBV2, the J call TRBJ1-1; 7 nucleotides agree with TRBD1. The J segment lost 4 bases and the V segment lost 2 bases, leaving 4 bases of the junction unmatched. The length of the CDR3 is 14 residues. CDR1 is SNHLY, CDR2 FYNNEI, per germline. The CDR3 reads CASSERWDSTEAFF. DNA for the CDR3: TGTGCCAGCAGTGAAAGGTGGGACAGCACTGAAGCTTTCTTT.

The rearrangement uses TRBV6-6 and TRBJ1-2, with D tentatively TRBD1 (5 bases). Germline V gene sequence: CDR1 MNHNY, CDR2 SVGAGI (reference sequence). V was cut by 0 bases and J by 3 bases, with 11 bases left in between. The CDR3 extends over 15 amino acids. CDR3 residues: CASSYSGGAYYGYTF. As DNA, the CDR3 is TGTGCCAGCAGTTACTCAGGCGGGGCGTACTATGGCTACACCTTC.

The chain uses TRBV30 and TRBJ2-6; D is unresolved. The germline V and J ends were trimmed by 5 bases and 0 bases, with 11 bases remaining between them. CDR1 and CDR2 (germline): GTSNPN, SVGIG (reference sequence). There are 15 residues in the CDR3. This CDR3 reads CAWVKITSGANVLTF. Here the CDR3 DNA reads TGTGCCTGGGTAAAAATAACCTCTGGGGCCAACGTCCTGACTTTC.

The chain carries TRBV18 and TRBJ2-1; either TRBD1 or TRBD2 may fit D (5 bases each). The CDR3 is 15 residues long. The germline V gene has CDR1 KGHSH and CDR2 LQKENI. With 4 bases removed from V and 6 bases from J, the gap between germline ends came to 16 bases. This CDR3 is CASSQRGPVGNEQFF. For the CDR3, the DNA is TGTGCCAGCTCACAAAGGGGACCGGTCGGCAATGAGCAGTTCTTC. Filled out from reference TRBV18 and TRBJ2-1, the complete variable domain reads NAGVMQNPRHLVRRRGQEARLRCSPMKGHSHVYWYRQLPEEGLKFMVYLQKENIIDESGMPKERFSAEFPKEGPSILRIQQVVRGDSAAYFCASSQRGPVGNEQFFGPGTRLTVL.

The chain recombines TRBV10-3 with TRBJ2-7; 10 nucleotides align to TRBD2. The junction had 18 bases not matched to a gene; V was cut back by 8 bases and J by 5 bases. CDR1 and CDR2 (germline): ENHRY, SYGVKD. This CDR3 is built from 17 residues. In DNA, the CDR3 is TGTGCCATCGGGGTGCAGTTAGTTCTAGCGGGAGCTCACGAGCAGTACTTC. Residues: CAIGVQLVLAGAHEQYF.

The chain uses TRBV9 and TRBJ2-5; the match to TRBD2 covers 8 bases. The CDR3 is 18 amino acids. V was pared by 0 bases and J by 4 bases, with 14 bases of the junction left unmatched. CDR1 and CDR2 from the germline V gene are SGDLS and YYNGEE. The CDR3 protein is CASSVGSGLGAGAETQYF. CDR3 in DNA: TGTGCCAGCAGCGTAGGCTCTGGTCTGGGAGCGGGAGCAGAGACCCAGTACTTC.

This chain uses TRBV7-7 with TRBJ2-3; perhaps TRBD2 as D (6 bases). The V and J ends lost 5 bases and 7 bases respectively, with 16 bases between them. Germline assignment: CDR1 SSHAT and CDR2 FNYEAQ (reference sequence). The CDR3 has 14 residues. The CDR3 sequence is CASSPGGGAYTQYF. The DNA for the CDR3 is TGTGCCAGCAGCCCTGGCGGAGGGGCATATACGCAGTATTTT. Looking up the rest from reference TRBV7-7 and TRBJ2-3 gives the full variable domain: GAGVSQSPRYKVTKRGQDVTLRCDPISSHATLYWYQQALGQGPEFLTYFNYEAQPDKSGLPSDRFSAERPEGSISTLTIQRTEQRDSAMYRCASSPGGGAYTQYFGPGTRLTVL.

This clone was seen once. The V call is TRBV30, the J call TRBJ2-2, with 7 bases aligning to TRBD1. Trimming took 5 bases from V and 4 from J; bases not matched to a gene: 7. CDR1 and CDR2 from the germline V gene are GTSNPN and SVGIG (reference sequence). The CDR3 is 14 residues long. The CDR3, as DNA: TGTGCCTGGCTTGGGCCAGGGGGCACCGGGGAGCTGTTTTTT. Translated, it gives CAWLGPGGTGELFF.

V usage is TRBV27 and J usage is TRBJ1-5, with TRBD1 matching over 8 bases. The trim removed 6 bases at V and 2 bases at J, leaving 9 bases unmatched. There are 16 residues in the CDR3. Germline V gene sequence: CDR1 MNHEY, CDR2 SMNVEV (reference sequence). CDR3 region: CASRPQGGGGNQPQHF. The CDR3 nucleotides are TGTGCCAGCAGACCACAGGGGGGCGGTGGCAATCAGCCCCAGCATTTT.

This chain uses TRBV13 with TRBJ2-5; TRBD2 agrees at 9 bases. Germline assignment: CDR1 PRHDT and CDR2 FYEKMQ (reference sequence). V lost 0 bases to trimming and J lost 1 base; unmatched junction nucleotides: 3. The CDR3 sequence is 16 residues long. The CDR3 spells CASSLGGGRAQETQYF. The CDR3 nucleotides read TGTGCCAGCAGCTTAGGTGGCGGGAGGGCCCAAGAGACCCAGTACTTC.

The rearrangement links TRBV6-5 to TRBJ1-2; D is unclear. This CDR3 region has 13 residues. Germline-derived CDR1 and CDR2 are MNHEY and SVGAGI. With 6 bases removed from V and 4 bases from J, the gap between germline ends came to 12 bases. The CDR3 region has the DNA TGTGCCAGCAGCTCTCACACATCCTATGGCTACACCTTC. Translation gives CASSSHTSYGYTF.

CDR3 DNA sequence: TGTGCCAGCAGCCATAAACAGGGTTCTAACTATGGCTACACCTTC. This encodes CASSHKQGSNYGYTF. The genes are TRBV7-8 and TRBJ1-2; possibly TRBD1 for D (6 bases). There are 15 residues in the CDR3. The germline V gene encodes CDR1 SGHVS and CDR2 FQNEAQ. Between the trimmed V and J ends, which lost 5 bases and 0 bases, there was a span of 13 bases. Supplemented by reference TRBV7-8 and TRBJ1-2, the full variable domain reads GAGVSQSPRYKVAKRGQDVALRCDPISGHVSLFWYQQALGQGPEFLTYFQNEAQLDKSGLPSDRFFAERPEGSVSTLKIQRTQQEDSAVYLCASSHKQGSNYGYTFGSGTRLTVV.

The chain combines TRBV7-8 with TRBJ2-1; TRBD1 or TRBD2 may be the D gene (5 bases each). The germline gives CDR1 SGHVS, CDR2 FQNEAQ. Trimming cost V 5 bases and J 8 bases, with 10 bases left between them. CDR3 size: 12 residues. This chain's CDR3 is CASSRGAHEQFF. The CDR3 nucleotides read TGTGCCAGCAGCAGAGGGGCCCATGAGCAGTTCTTC.

CDR3 sequence: CASRLSREAEAFF. CDR3 bases: TGCGCCAGCAGGCTGAGCAGGGAGGCTGAAGCTTTCTTT. The chain combines TRBV5-1 with TRBJ1-1, with TRBD1 as a possible D gene (5 bases). V was trimmed by 5 bases and J by 6 bases, leaving 14 bases between them. CDR1 SGHRS and CDR2 YFSETQ come from the germline V gene. The CDR3 loop spans 13 amino acids.

The chain is built from TRBV25-1 and TRBJ2-1, with D uncertain. The V end lost 3 bases, the J end lost 1 base, and 16 bases lay between the germline ends. The CDR3 is 17 residues long. Germline V gene data show CDR1 as MGHDK and CDR2 as SYGVNS. The CDR3 sequence: CASSDFDGTRSYNEQFF. The CDR3 DNA reads TGTGCCAGCAGTGATTTCGACGGTACCCGATCCTACAATGAGCAGTTCTTC.

A remark on this clone: The sample has other DNA sequences that encode this CDR3 too. The gene calls are TRBV9 and TRBJ2-7; the match to TRBD1 covers 10 bases. Germline V gene lookup returns CDR1 SGDLS and CDR2 YYNGEE. This CDR3 has 15 amino acids. The J segment lost 0 bases and the V segment lost 2 bases, leaving 2 bases of the junction unmatched. This chain's CDR3 is CASSVGQGLSYEQYF. CDR3 bases: TGTGCCAGCAGCGTGGGACAGGGGCTCTCCTACGAGCAGTACTTC.